This T cell receptor beta chain was observed in a study of PD-1 blockade in classical Hodgkin lymphoma. Across the whole study: Patients in the cohort were put on intravenous nivolumab, 3 mg/kg every 2 weeks. Regarding the study as a whole: The repertoire differences lack a defined cause, possibly disease activity or prior therapy.

Sample share makes this clone medium-sized. No antigen is known for it. Method: immunoSEQ multiplex PCR; TCRdb's copy keeps in-frame clones and lacks some. This sample has 43,000 or so clones; about three quarters occur once, and the top ten carry more than 9.5%. Every patient relapsed after autologous stem cell transplantation, and brentuximab vedotin exposure varied. Best response was recorded as complete response, partial response or progressive disease. CDR3 size: 19 residues. Germline V CDR1 and CDR2: KGHSH, LQKENI. V gave up 2 bases and J gave up 5 bases, with 28 bases separating them. This sample comprised peripheral blood mononuclear cells (PBMCs), obtained at baseline. This receptor was taken from a human donor with classical Hodgkin lymphoma. The genes are TRBV18 and TRBJ2-7, with a tentative D call TRBD1 (6 bases). The CDR3 is CASSPISLGALEMGDEQYF. The CDR3 nucleotides are TGTGCCAGCTCACCAATCTCATTGGGGGCCCTCGAAATGGGGGACGAGCAGTACTTC.